The clone carrying this T cell receptor (beta chain) was seen many times. This CDR3 contains 13 residues. With 11 bases removed from V and 2 bases from J, the gap between germline ends came to 13 bases. Germline values: CDR1 SNHLY, CDR2 FYNNEI. The data originate from a study of CD8+CD57+ T cells in acquired aplastic anemia. Sequencing involved patients with CD8+CD57+ cell expansion previously shown by flow cytometry. Genomic DNA was employed as the template in profiling TCR beta VDJ and CDR3. TCRdb independently ran MiXCR on the reads; one entry per CDR3 protein. The sample lists fewer than 250,000 distinct CDR3 sequences, 45% to 50% occurring once.

The rearrangement uses TRBV2 and TRBJ1-3; D remains unclear. The material sequenced was sorted CD4+, CD8+, or CD8+CD57+ T cells (not recorded which) from PBMCs. This TCR was recovered from a human donor with aplastic anemia. The CDR3 protein is CACLVGAGNTIYF. DNA of the CDR3: TGTGCCTGCCTGGTTGGGGCTGGAAACACCATATATTTT.